Many counts were recorded for the clone carrying this T cell receptor (beta chain). The CDR3 contains 15 residues. Germline lookup yields CDR1 MNHEY and CDR2 SVGEGT. V shed 1 base and J 8 bases; nucleotides not matched to a gene: 1. Preparation of the unsorted libraries drew on 2 million PBMCs stored at -80 C. These data originate in a study of neurological immune-mediated disorders. TCRdb used MiXCR to reprocess the 5' RACE reads, holding one entry per CDR3 protein. Of 20,000 to 30,000 distinct CDR3 sequences in the sample, 2% to 2.5% were seen once. Sequenced input: PBMCs. The V and J genes are TRBV6-2 or TRBV6-3 and TRBJ2-1; 14 nucleotides match TRBD2. The sequence was collected from a woman aged 45-60 years with multiple sclerosis. In DNA, the CDR3 is TGTGCCAGCAGTTACTGGGGACTAGCGGGAGATGAGCAGTTCTTC. The encoded protein is CASSYWGLAGDEQFF.